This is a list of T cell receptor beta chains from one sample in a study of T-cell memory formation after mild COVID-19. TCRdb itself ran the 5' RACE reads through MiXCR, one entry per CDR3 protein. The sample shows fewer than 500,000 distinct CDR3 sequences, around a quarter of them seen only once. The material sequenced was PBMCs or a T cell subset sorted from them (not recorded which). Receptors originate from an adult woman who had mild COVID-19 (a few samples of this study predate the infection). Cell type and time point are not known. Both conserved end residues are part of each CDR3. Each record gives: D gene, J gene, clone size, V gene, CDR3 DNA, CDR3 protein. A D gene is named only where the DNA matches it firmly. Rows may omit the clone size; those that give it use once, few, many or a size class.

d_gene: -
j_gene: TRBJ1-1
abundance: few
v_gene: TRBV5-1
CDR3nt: TGCGCCAGCAGCGCAGGGGTCGGAGGGACTGAAGCTTTCTTT
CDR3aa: CASSAGVGGTEAFF

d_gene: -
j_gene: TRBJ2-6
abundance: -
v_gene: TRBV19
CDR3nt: TGTGCCAGTAGTATTGACAGCTCTGGGGCCAACGTCCTGACTTTC
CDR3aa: CASSIDSSGANVLTF

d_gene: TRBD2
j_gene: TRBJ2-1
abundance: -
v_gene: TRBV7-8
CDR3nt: TGTGCCAGCAGCTCGGGACTAGCGGGGGGGGACGTCGAGGATGAGCAGTTCTTC
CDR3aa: CASSSGLAGGDVEDEQFF

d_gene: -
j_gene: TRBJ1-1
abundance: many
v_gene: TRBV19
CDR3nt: TGTGCCAGTAGTTCGGGGTTTACGAGGGCTGAAGCTTTCTTT
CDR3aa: CASSSGFTRAEAFF

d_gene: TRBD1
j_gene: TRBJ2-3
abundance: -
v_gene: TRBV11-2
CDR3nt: TGTGCCAGCAGGACGGGTAAGGGACAGACCCTCACAGATACGCAGTATTTT
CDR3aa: CASRTGKGQTLTDTQYF

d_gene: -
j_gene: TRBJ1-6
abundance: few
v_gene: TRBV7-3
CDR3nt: TGTGCCAGCAGCTTAGGGGCAGGGAGCAGTTCACCCCTCCACTTT
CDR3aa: CASSLGAGSSSPLHF

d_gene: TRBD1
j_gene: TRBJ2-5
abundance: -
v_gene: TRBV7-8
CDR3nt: TGTGCCAGCAGCCGCGGCCAGCGGACAGGAGGACAGACCCAGTACTTC
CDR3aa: CASSRGQRTGGQTQYF

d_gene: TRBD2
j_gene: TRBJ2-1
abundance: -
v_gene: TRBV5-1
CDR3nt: TGCGCCAGCAGCTTGGTGGGACTAGCGGAGGGTACGGAGCAGTTCTTC
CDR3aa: CASSLVGLAEGTEQFF

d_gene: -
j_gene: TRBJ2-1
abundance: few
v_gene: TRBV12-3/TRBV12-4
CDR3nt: TGTGCCAGCAGAGGGCCCGGCAGGAGTGAGCAGTTCTTC
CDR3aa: CASRGPGRSEQFF

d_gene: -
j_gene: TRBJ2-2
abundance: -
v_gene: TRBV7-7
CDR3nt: TGTGCTAGCAGCCCACATGGGGGCGGGGAGCTGTTTTTT
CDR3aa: CASSPHGGGELFF

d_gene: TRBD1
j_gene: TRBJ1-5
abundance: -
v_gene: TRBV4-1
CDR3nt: TGCGCCAGCAGCCAAGGGGACAGGGGGCTATCAGTACGGAATCAGCCCCAGCATTTT
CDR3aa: CASSQGDRGLSVRNQPQHF

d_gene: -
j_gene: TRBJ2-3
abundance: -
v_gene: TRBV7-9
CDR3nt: TGTGCCAGCAGCCCTGCTGGCAAGAGCACAGATACGCAGTATTTT
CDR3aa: CASSPAGKSTDTQYF

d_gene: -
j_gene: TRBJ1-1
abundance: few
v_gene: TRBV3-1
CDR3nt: TGTGCCAGCAGCCAGGAAGGGACAACCATGAACACTGAAGCTTTCTTT
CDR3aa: CASSQEGTTMNTEAFF

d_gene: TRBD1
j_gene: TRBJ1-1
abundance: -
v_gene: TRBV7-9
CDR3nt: TGTGCCAGCAGCACCGGACAGGGGGGTGCTTTCTTT
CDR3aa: CASSTGQGGAFF

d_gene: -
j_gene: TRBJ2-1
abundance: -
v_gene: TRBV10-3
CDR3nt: TGTGCCATCAATCAGAGGGGGGGCCTATTGGATGAGCAGTTCTTC
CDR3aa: CAINQRGGLLDEQFF

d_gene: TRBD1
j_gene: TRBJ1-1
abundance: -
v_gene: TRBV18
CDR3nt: TGTGCCAGCTCACGTCAGGGGGCGGACACTGAAGCTTTCTTT
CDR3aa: CASSRQGADTEAFF

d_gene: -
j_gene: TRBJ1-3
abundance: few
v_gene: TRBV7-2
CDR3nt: TGTGCCAGCAGCTTGGTAGGGTCAACTGGAAACACCATATATTTT
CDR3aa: CASSLVGSTGNTIYF

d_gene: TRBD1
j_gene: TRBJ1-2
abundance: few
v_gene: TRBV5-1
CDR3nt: TGCGCCAGCAGCCCGGGACAGGGGATAGAGAATGGCTACACCTTC
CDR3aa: CASSPGQGIENGYTF

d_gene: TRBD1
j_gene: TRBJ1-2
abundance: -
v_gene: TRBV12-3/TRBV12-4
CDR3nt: TGTGCCAGCAGTTCGGACAGGGGCTCATTTGAGGGCTACACCTTC
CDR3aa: CASSSDRGSFEGYTF

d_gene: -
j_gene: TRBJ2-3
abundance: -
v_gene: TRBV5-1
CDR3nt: TGCGCCAGCAGCTTGGACCAGCCTTCTAGCACAGATACGCAGTATTTT
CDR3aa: CASSLDQPSSTDTQYF

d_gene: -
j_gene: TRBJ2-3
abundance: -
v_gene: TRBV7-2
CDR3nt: TGTGCCAGCAGCTTAAGCTCGGGGGTCGCAGATACGCAGTATTTT
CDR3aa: CASSLSSGVADTQYF

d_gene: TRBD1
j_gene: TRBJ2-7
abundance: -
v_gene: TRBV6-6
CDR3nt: TGTGCCAGCAGTTACGGACAGGGGTCACCGTCCTACGAGCAGTACTTC
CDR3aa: CASSYGQGSPSYEQYF

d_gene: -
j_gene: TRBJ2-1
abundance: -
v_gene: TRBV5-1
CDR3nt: TGCGCCAGCAGGCTGGACCGGGGTTACAATGAGCAGTTCTTC
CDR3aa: CASRLDRGYNEQFF

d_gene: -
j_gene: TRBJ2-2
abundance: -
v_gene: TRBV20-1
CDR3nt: TGCAGTGCTAGAGACCATCGGGGCGGGGACAGACCGCACACCGGGGAGCTGTTTTTT
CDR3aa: CSARDHRGGDRPHTGELFF

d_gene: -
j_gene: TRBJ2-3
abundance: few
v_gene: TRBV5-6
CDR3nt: TGTGCCAGCAGCTCGACAGGTCCTACGCAGTATTTT
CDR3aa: CASSSTGPTQYF

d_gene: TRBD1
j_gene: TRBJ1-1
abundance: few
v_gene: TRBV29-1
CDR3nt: TGCAGCGCGCTCTCCATTGGGACAGTGAACACTGAAGCTTTCTTT
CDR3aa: CSALSIGTVNTEAFF

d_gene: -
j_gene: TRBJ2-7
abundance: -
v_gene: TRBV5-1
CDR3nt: TGCGCCAGCAGCCCCCTGGGGCGGGTAGCGGACGAGCAGTACTTC
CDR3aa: CASSPLGRVADEQYF

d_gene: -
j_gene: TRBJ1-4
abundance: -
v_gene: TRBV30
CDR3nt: TGTGCCTGGAGTAGGGGCGGGAATGAAAAACTGTTTTTT
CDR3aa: CAWSRGGNEKLFF

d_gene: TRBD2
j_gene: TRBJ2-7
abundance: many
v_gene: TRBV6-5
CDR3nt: TGTGCCAGCAGCTACGGACTAGCGGGAACCTACGAGCAGTACTTC
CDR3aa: CASSYGLAGTYEQYF

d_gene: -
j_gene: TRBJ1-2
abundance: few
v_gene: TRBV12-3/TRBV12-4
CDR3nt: TGTGCCAGCAGTTTAGCGCGAGGGTATATTCGAAGGAGTCAGACCTATGGCTACACCTTC
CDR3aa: CASSLARGYIRRSQTYGYTF

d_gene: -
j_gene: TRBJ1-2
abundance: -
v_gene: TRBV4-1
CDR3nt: TGCGCCAGCAGCCCCGAGGGGGTCGGGCACTATGGCTACACCTTC
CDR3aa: CASSPEGVGHYGYTF

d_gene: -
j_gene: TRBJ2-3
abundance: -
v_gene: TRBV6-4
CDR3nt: TGTGCCAGCAGTGACGGGATCGACACAGATACGCAGTATTTT
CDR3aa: CASSDGIDTDTQYF

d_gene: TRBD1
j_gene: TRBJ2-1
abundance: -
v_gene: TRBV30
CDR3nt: TGTGCCTGGGAGAGGGACAGGGTCTACAATGAGCAGTTCTTC
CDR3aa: CAWERDRVYNEQFF

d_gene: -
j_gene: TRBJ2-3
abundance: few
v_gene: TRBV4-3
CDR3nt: TGCGCCAGCAGCCAAGATGCGGGATATACGCAGTATTTT
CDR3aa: CASSQDAGYTQYF

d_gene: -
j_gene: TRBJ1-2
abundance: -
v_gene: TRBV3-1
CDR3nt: TGTGCCAGCAGCCAAATCTCGTCCCCCTGGAAGGACAATGGCTACACCTTC
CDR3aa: CASSQISSPWKDNGYTF

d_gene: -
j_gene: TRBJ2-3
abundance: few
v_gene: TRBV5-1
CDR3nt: TGCGCCAGCAGCCGTCTAGAAGGCACAGATACGCAGTATTTT
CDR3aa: CASSRLEGTDTQYF

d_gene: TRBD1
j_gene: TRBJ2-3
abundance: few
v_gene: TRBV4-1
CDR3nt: TGCGCCAGCAGCCAAGATAGGGAGGCGGACAGGGGGACAGATACGCAGTATTTT
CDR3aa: CASSQDREADRGTDTQYF

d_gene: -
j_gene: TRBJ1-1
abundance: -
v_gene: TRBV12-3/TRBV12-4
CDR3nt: TGTGCCAGCAGCCCAGGCGCGAACACTGAAGCTTTCTTT
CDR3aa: CASSPGANTEAFF

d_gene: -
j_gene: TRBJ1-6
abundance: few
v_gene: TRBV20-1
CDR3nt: TGCAGTGCTAGAGAGGTGGGGCCGTATAATTCACCCCTCCACTTT
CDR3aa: CSAREVGPYNSPLHF

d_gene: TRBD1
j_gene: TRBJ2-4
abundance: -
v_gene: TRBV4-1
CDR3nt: TGCGCCACTTCTCCAAGCCCCTTAATTCTGGGACAGGGATTGAACATTCAGTACTTC
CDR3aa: CATSPSPLILGQGLNIQYF

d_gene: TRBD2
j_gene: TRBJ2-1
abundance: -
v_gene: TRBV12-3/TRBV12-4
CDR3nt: TGTGCCAGCAGTTTGTTTGCGGGGGGCTACAATGAGCAGTTCTTC
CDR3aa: CASSLFAGGYNEQFF

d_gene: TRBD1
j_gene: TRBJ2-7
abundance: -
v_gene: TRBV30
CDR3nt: TGTGCCTGGAGTGCAGGGACAGGGGCGGCCTACGAGCAGTACTTC
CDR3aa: CAWSAGTGAAYEQYF